The 10 T cell receptor beta chains given below trace back to one sample, sequenced in a study of post-analysis software for immune sequencing data. What these receptors recognize is not known. Findings and caveats of the study: A handful of TRBV segments were significantly more frequent in patients than in controls. TRBV5-6, TRBV5-1 and TRBV20-1 were among these segments.

TCR beta libraries were prepared from cDNA with unique molecular identifiers. TCRdb passed the PCR reads through MiXCR, listing each CDR3 protein once. This table holds 650,000 to 900,000 distinct CDR3 sequences, more than 45% found once. The sample was blood. The receptors stem from a girl aged 10-17 years with multiple sclerosis.

V and J are TRBV27 and TRBJ1-5; the D gene is possibly TRBD1 (6 bases). From germline, CDR1 is MNHEY and CDR2 SMNVEV (reference sequence). The V end was cut by 0 bases, the J end by 11 bases, with 20 bases between. This CDR3 has 16 amino acids. CDR3 coding DNA: TGTGCCAGCAGTTTATCGCCCGGACAGCCGCAATTGGCCCAGCATTTT. Translation: CASSLSPGQPQLAQHF.

Only a few counts were recorded for this clonotype. CDR3 bases: TGTGCCAGCAGTCAGAGCGGACCATTCTACAATGAGCAGTTCTTC. It yields the protein CASSQSGPFYNEQFF. The chain is built from TRBV3-1 and TRBJ2-1; D is perhaps TRBD2 (5 bases). V was shortened by 6 bases and J by 3 bases, with 15 bases between the two germline ends. Per the germline V gene, CDR1 is LGHDT and CDR2 is YNNKEL (reference sequence). CDR3 size: 15 residues.

The J gene is TRBJ2-5, the V gene TRBV5-5; TRBD2 agrees at 7 bases. The trim removed 6 bases at V and 12 bases at J, leaving 11 bases unmatched. Germline assignment: CDR1 SGHKS and CDR2 YYEKEE (reference sequence). This CDR3 contains 12 residues. CDR3 loop: CASTSGGYGEYF. DNA of the CDR3: TGTGCCAGCACCTCCGGGGGGTACGGGGAGTACTTC.

The chain has TRBV5-1 and TRBJ2-7; TRBD2 aligns across 7 bases. V trimming: 3 bases; J trimming: 3 bases; junction bases outside the gene matches: 3. The CDR3 length is 13 residues. Germline loops: CDR1 SGHRS, CDR2 YFSETQ. The CDR3 sequence: CASSSAGNYEQYF. The CDR3 nucleotides are TGCGCCAGCAGCTCAGCGGGAAACTACGAGCAGTACTTC.

V usage is TRBV7-9 and J usage is TRBJ1-2; 8 bases map to TRBD1. Germline lookup yields CDR1 SEHNR and CDR2 FQNEAQ (reference sequence). Trimming cost V 5 bases and J 4 bases; bases outside gene matches: 6. The CDR3 runs to 14 residues. CDR3 region: CASSPDDRGYGYTF. CDR3 DNA sequence: TGTGCCAGCAGCCCGGACGACAGGGGCTATGGCTACACCTTC.

Comment on this clonotype: A much larger clone is a single base away; this may be a read error. V is TRBV12-3 or TRBV12-4 and J is TRBJ2-1, with TRBD2 matching over 8 bases. The CDR3 totals 15 residues. With V trimmed by 4 bases and J by 6 bases, 8 bases remained unmatched. This CDR3 is CASSSLGGRTNEQFF. The CDR3, as DNA: TGTGCCAGCAGTTCCCTAGGCGGGAGGACCAATGAGCAGTTCTTC.

The genes are TRBV19 and TRBJ2-5; D possibly corresponds to TRBD1 (6 bases). Per germline, CDR1 LNHDA and CDR2 SQIVND (reference sequence). The CDR3 spans 15 residues. Trimming removed 6 bases at V and 1 base at J, with 15 bases between. CDR3 in DNA: TGTGCCAGTAGGGGCCGAGGACAGCCCCAAGAGACCCAGTACTTC. Amino acids: CASRGRGQPQETQYF.

This chain connects TRBV7-2 to TRBJ2-3; 10 nucleotides line up with TRBD2. Germline V gene data show CDR1 as SGHTA and CDR2 as FQGNSA. V lost 5 bases, J lost 1 base, and 6 bases stayed unmatched. CDR3 length: 16 residues. CDR3 sequence reads: CASSPFSGGRTDTQYF. The CDR3 DNA reads as TGTGCCAGCAGCCCCTTTAGCGGGGGGCGCACAGATACGCAGTATTTT.

The chain uses TRBV4-2 and TRBJ2-1, with TRBD2 identical over 7 bases. The CDR3 runs to 16 residues. J lost 0 bases, V lost 2 bases, and 4 bases had no gene match. The germline CDR1 and CDR2 sequences are LGHNA and YNFKEQ. CDR3 sequence (DNA): TGTGCCAGCAGCCAACCCGGGACTAACTCCTACAATGAGCAGTTCTTC. This translates into CASSQPGTNSYNEQFF.

The gene calls are TRBV7-9 and TRBJ2-7; D ambiguous. With 0 bases removed from V and 2 bases from J, the gap between germline ends came to 11 bases. CDR3 length equals 15 residues. Germline CDR1 SEHNR, CDR2 FQNEAQ (reference sequence). CDR3: CASSLAPSRAYEQYF. As DNA, the CDR3 is TGTGCCAGCAGCTTAGCGCCGTCCCGCGCCTACGAGCAGTACTTC. Full variable domain (remainder filled in from reference TRBV7-9 and TRBJ2-7): DTGVSQNPRHKITKRGQNVTFRCDPISEHNRLYWYRQTLGQGPEFLTYFQNEAQLEKSRLLSDRFSAERPKGSFSTLEIQRTEQGDSAMYLCASSLAPSRAYEQYFGPGTRLTVT.